A single sample is the source of the 24 T cell receptor beta chains below, sequenced in a study of metastatic and nonmetastatic thyroid tumors. No patient had received any treatment before thyroid surgery. TCRdb re-clonotyped the PCR reads via MiXCR. Among roughly 57,000 clones listed, 20% to 25% were seen once. The material sequenced was blood. The source of these receptors is a female donor with papillary thyroid cancer or a benign thyroid nodule (not recorded which). Some clones in this sample may be carry-over from other donors' samples.

Concerning this clone itself: A read error is possible here, since a much larger clone lies one base away. Different DNA sequences within this sample yield the same CDR3. The chain recombines TRBV10-2 with TRBJ1-2; 10 nucleotides match TRBD1. V lost 9 bases, J lost 4 bases, and 5 bases stayed unmatched. Germline CDR1 reads WSHSY; CDR2 reads SAAADI. This CDR3 is built from 13 residues. The CDR3 coding sequence is TGCGCCAGTCGGACAGGGGGTGCCTATGGCTACACCTTC. It yields the protein CASRTGGAYGYTF.

Many counts were recorded for this clone. The V call is TRBV7-2, the J call TRBJ2-3; 7 bases match TRBD2. V shed 5 bases and J 4 bases; nucleotides not matched to a gene: 6. The CDR3 is 14 amino acids. The germline V gene encodes CDR1 SGHTA and CDR2 FQGNSA. CDR3 nucleotide sequence: TGTGCCAGCAGCCAGGGCGGGAGTGCAGATACGCAGTATTTT. Translated: CASSQGGSADTQYF.

This clone has at least ten counts. This chain joins TRBV2 and TRBJ2-5; 12 nucleotides match TRBD2. Germline V gene sequence: CDR1 SNHLY, CDR2 FYNNEI. This CDR3 is 16 amino acids long. The V and J ends lost 3 bases and 5 bases, in that order; junction bases with no gene match: 7. The CDR3 region is CASSDLRLAGVETQYF. The DNA of the CDR3 is TGTGCCAGCAGTGACCTTAGACTAGCGGGAGTGGAGACCCAGTACTTC.

The CDR3 loop reads CASSVRQGGLNTEAFF. The DNA of the CDR3 is TGTGCCAGCAGCGTCCGACAGGGGGGATTGAACACTGAAGCTTTCTTT. J is TRBJ1-1 and V is TRBV9; 9 positions match TRBD1. CDR1 and CDR2 from the germline V gene are SGDLS and YYNGEE. The CDR3 sequence is 16 residues long. J lost 0 bases, V lost 2 bases, and 5 bases had no gene match.

The CDR3 region is CASKSSLKSYEQYF. The CDR3, as DNA: TGTGCCAGTAAAAGTTCCCTCAAGAGCTACGAGCAGTACTTC. The chain links TRBV28 to TRBJ2-7; no definite D call. The V gene's germline CDR1 is MDHEN and CDR2 SYDVKM. This CDR3 is built from 14 residues. V lost 9 bases, J lost 3 bases, and 18 bases lay in between.

This clone was seen many times. The chain recombines TRBV7-3 with TRBJ1-1, with TRBD1 matching 9 bases. The J segment lost 1 base and the V segment lost 8 bases, leaving 2 bases of the junction unmatched. CDR1 SGHTA and CDR2 FQGTGA come from the germline V gene. The CDR3 consists of 13 residues. DNA of the CDR3: TGTGCCAGCGGGACAGGGCGGAACACTGAAGCTTTCTTT. Amino acid sequence: CASGTGRNTEAFF.

This clone came up many times. This rearrangement joins TRBV9 to TRBJ2-2; weak D call: TRBD2 (6 bases). Germline CDR1 is SGDLS and CDR2 is YYNGEE. This CDR3 is 13 amino acids long. Trimming took off 4 bases at V and 13 bases at J, with 17 bases between the two ends. The CDR3 DNA reads TGTGCCAGCAGCCGGGACTTCACCTCCGGGCTGTTTTTT. It translates to CASSRDFTSGLFF. Variable domain in full (rest from reference TRBV9 and TRBJ2-2): DSGVTQTPKHLITATGQRVTLRCSPRSGDLSVYWYQQSLDQGLQFLIQYYNGEERAKGNILERFSAQQFPDLHSELNLSSLELGDSALYFCASSRDFTSGLFFGEGSRLTVL.

This clone was picked up many times. The J gene is TRBJ2-7, the V gene TRBV5-1; possibly TRBD2 for D (6 bases). V lost 3 bases to trimming and J lost 1 base, with 14 bases between them. CDR3 length: 15 residues. Germline V gives CDR1 SGHRS, CDR2 YFSETQ. CDR3 sequence: CASSYLAFGSYEQYF. The DNA for the CDR3 is TGCGCCAGCAGCTACCTAGCGTTTGGATCCTACGAGCAGTACTTC.

Ten or more counts support this clone. The sample contains more than one DNA sequence encoding this CDR3. The chain recombines TRBV25-1 with TRBJ1-6; maybe TRBD1 (5 bases). Trimming left V 2 bases short and J 10 bases short, with 15 bases between. The CDR3 runs to 15 residues. The germline gives CDR1 MGHDK, CDR2 SYGVNS. The CDR3 loop reads CASSEVGPRVSPLHF. In DNA form, the CDR3 reads TGTGCCAGCAGTGAAGTGGGACCCCGGGTCTCACCCCTCCACTTT.

This clone was detected ten times or more. The genes are TRBV28 and TRBJ2-1, with a possible D match to TRBD2 (6 bases). V lost 6 bases and J lost 9, with 12 bases in between. The CDR3 has 12 amino acids. Germline CDR1 and CDR2: MDHEN and SYDVKM. CDR3 coding DNA: TGTGCCAGCAGGTCTAGCGCAACTGAGCAGTTCTTC. Protein: CASRSSATEQFF.

For this clone: A much bigger clone sits one base away, suggesting this may be a read error. The V call is TRBV6-1, the J call TRBJ2-1, with 12 nucleotides matching TRBD2. Germline V gives CDR1 MNHNS, CDR2 SASEGT. V was pared by 7 bases and J by 4 bases, with 8 bases of the junction left unmatched. The CDR3 sequence is 16 residues long. The CDR3 here is CASIPRTSGTYNEQFF. CDR3 in DNA: TGTGCCAGCATCCCCCGGACTAGCGGGACGTACAATGAGCAGTTCTTC.

This clone was seen only a few times. V is TRBV6-1 and J is TRBJ2-3; TRBD1 matches at 8 bases. The CDR3 has 14 residues. V dropped 6 bases and J dropped 4; count of bases not matched to a gene: 6. Germline-derived CDR1 and CDR2 are MNHNS and SASEGT. CDR3 sequence: CASRRQGLSDTQYF. The CDR3 coding sequence is TGTGCCAGCAGACGACAGGGGCTGTCAGATACGCAGTATTTT.

This clone was counted at least ten times. The chain combines TRBV20-1 with TRBJ1-5, with 8 bases matching TRBD1. V was clipped by 2 bases and J by 7 bases; unmatched bases: 7. The CDR3 covers 14 residues. CDR1 DFQATT and CDR2 SNEGSKA come from the germline V gene (reference sequence). In DNA form, the CDR3 reads TGCAGTGCTAGAACCCGACAGGGGTACCAGCCCCAGCATTTT. This encodes CSARTRQGYQPQHF.

At least ten counts were recorded for this clone. The chain employs TRBV5-8 and TRBJ2-7; 7 bases are a match to TRBD1. The ends lost 4 bases at V and 3 bases at J; junction bases unmatched: 4. Germline values: CDR1 SGHTS, CDR2 YDEGEE. The CDR3 covers 13 residues. Here the CDR3 DNA reads TGTGCCAGCAGCGAAACAGGGGTCTACGAGCAGTACTTC. Its protein product is CASSETGVYEQYF. The full variable domain, its missing parts supplied by reference TRBV5-8 and TRBJ2-7, is EAGVTQSPTHLIKTRGQQATLRCSPISGHTSVYWYQQALGLGLQFLLWYDEGEERNRGNFPPRFSGRQFPNYSSELNVNALELEDSALYLCASSETGVYEQYFGPGTRLTVT.

This clone was counted ten times or more. V gene TRBV7-9 combines with J gene TRBJ1-1; 8 nucleotides match TRBD1. CDR1 and CDR2 (germline): SEHNR, FQNEAQ (reference sequence). Trimming took 5 bases from V and 5 from J; bases not matched to a gene: 7. This CDR3 is 14 amino acids long. The DNA for the CDR3 is TGTGCCAGCAGCCGTGGACAGGGCACGACTGAAGCTTTCTTT. Protein sequence: CASSRGQGTTEAFF.

In this sample, this clone turned up many times. The genes are TRBV20-1 and TRBJ2-5; the D is unclear. The CDR3 runs 17 residues. The V gene lost 5 bases and the J gene lost 0 bases, with 22 bases spanning the gap. CDR1 is DFQATT, CDR2 SNEGSKA, per germline (reference sequence). This CDR3 reads CSAANYIENTYQETQYF. The CDR3 DNA follows: TGCAGTGCTGCTAATTATATTGAGAACACGTACCAAGAGACCCAGTACTTC.

This clone was counted ten times or more. CDR3 region: CASSLEAGIYGYTF. The CDR3 DNA reads TGTGCCAGCAGTTTAGAGGCAGGGATTTATGGCTACACCTTC. The chain has TRBV27 and TRBJ1-2; D is perhaps TRBD1 (5 bases). The V and J ends lost 2 bases and 5 bases respectively, with 12 bases between them. Germline CDR1 and CDR2: MNHEY and SMNVEV (reference sequence). The CDR3 is 14 amino acids.

This clone was recorded at least ten times. A much bigger clone sits one base away, suggesting this may be a read error. This chain connects TRBV6-1 to TRBJ1-5; no clear D. Germline loops: CDR1 MNHNS, CDR2 SASEGT. The CDR3 has 15 residues. The V gene lost 6 bases and the J gene lost 6 bases, with 18 bases spanning the gap. The CDR3 coding sequence is TGTGCCAGCAGAGAGGACCCAAGCGGACGTCAGCCCCAGCATTTT. This sequence encodes CASREDPSGRQPQHF.

This clone has just a few counts. Given a much more abundant clone one base away, this may be a read error. The chain links TRBV29-1 to TRBJ2-7; TRBD2 agrees at 14 bases. With 6 bases clipped from V and 7 bases from J, the junction kept 8 bases outside the gene matches. This CDR3 region has 14 residues. Germline CDR1 SQVTM, CDR2 ANQGSEA. The CDR3 sequence is CSVGGTSGRKEQYF. CDR3 nucleotide sequence: TGCAGCGTGGGGGGGACTAGCGGGAGAAAAGAGCAGTACTTC.

This clone was recorded at least ten times. Other DNA sequences in this sample translate to the same CDR3. The chain has TRBV6-1 and TRBJ1-1; perhaps TRBD1 as D (5 bases). CDR1 and CDR2 from the germline V gene are MNHNS and SASEGT. Trimming took 10 bases from V and 5 from J, leaving 14 bases between them. This CDR3 has 12 amino acids. The CDR3: CATSRKGTEAFF. The CDR3 DNA sequence: TGTGCCACATCCCGGAAGGGGACTGAAGCTTTCTTT.

This clone was counted many times. The chain is built from TRBV12-3 or TRBV12-4 and TRBJ2-7, with 13 positions matching TRBD2. J was trimmed by 7 bases and V by 4 bases; bases with no gene match: 10. The CDR3 is 16 residues long. The CDR3 nucleotides read TGTGCCAGCAGTTCTGAGGGACTAGCGGGGTGGGTTGAGCAGTACTTC. Translation gives CASSSEGLAGWVEQYF.

This clone has at least ten counts. This chain links TRBV20-1 with TRBJ1-2, with 10 bases identical to TRBD1. CDR1 is DFQATT, CDR2 SNEGSKA, per germline (reference sequence). The trim removed 3 bases at V and 8 bases at J, leaving 15 bases unmatched. This CDR3 spans 16 amino acids. DNA of the CDR3: TGCAGTGCTAGGAATCCCGGGACAGGGGAGGTGGAGGGCTACACCTTC. Translating it yields CSARNPGTGEVEGYTF.

This clone was counted ten times or more. The V call is TRBV9, the J call TRBJ2-3, with D hard to call. Germline V gives CDR1 SGDLS, CDR2 YYNGEE. This CDR3 has 13 residues. Trimming stripped 2 bases from V and 0 bases from J, with 4 bases between. The DNA for the CDR3 is TGTGCCAGCAGCGTGACTAGCACAGATACGCAGTATTTT. Translating gives CASSVTSTDTQYF. Full variable domain (rest looked up from reference TRBV9 and TRBJ2-3): DSGVTQTPKHLITATGQRVTLRCSPRSGDLSVYWYQQSLDQGLQFLIQYYNGEERAKGNILERFSAQQFPDLHSELNLSSLELGDSALYFCASSVTSTDTQYFGPGTRLTVL.

The table lists this clone with a few counts. Possible read error: a much larger clone is one base away. The V and J genes are TRBV15 and TRBJ2-1; D possibly matches TRBD1 or TRBD2 (5 bases each). V was trimmed by 6 bases and J by 6 bases, leaving 21 bases between them. Per the germline V gene, CDR1 is LNHNV and CDR2 is YYDKDF (reference sequence). The CDR3 extends over 16 amino acids. The CDR3 reads CATREVWGKGSNEQFF. CDR3 sequence (DNA): TGTGCCACCAGGGAAGTCTGGGGGAAAGGGAGCAATGAGCAGTTCTTC. The full variable domain, in which reference TRBV15 and TRBJ2-1 provide the parts outside the CDR3, is DAMVIQNPRYQVTQFGKPVTLSCSQTLNHNVMYWYQQKSSQAPKLLFHYYDKDFNNEADTPDNFQSRRPNTSFCFLDIRSPGLGDTAMYLCATREVWGKGSNEQFFGPGTRLTVL.